The 19 T cell receptor beta chains in this list originate from one sample, sequenced in a study of cytomegalovirus exposure and HLA in healthy donors. Researchers ran the PCR with 60 Vbeta and 13 Jbeta primers. Data came from immunoSEQ multiplex PCR; TCRdb stores just in-frame clones and leaves some out. Of approximately 160,000 clones listed, 81% were seen once; the top ten hold 1% to 1.5%. Sequencing was done on a sample of PBMCs. The receptors come from a man in his fifties or sixties in good health and CMV-seropositive.

The J gene is TRBJ2-7, the V gene TRBV2; D call uncertain. Trimming shortened V by 6 bases and J by 0 bases, and 12 bases separated the two germline ends. Germline V lookup: CDR1 SNHLY, CDR2 FYNNEI. CDR3 length: 14 residues. CDR3 bases: TGTGCCAGCAGGGCGGAACAAGACTCCTACGAGCAGTACTTC. Translated, it gives CASRAEQDSYEQYF.

The chain couples TRBV27 to TRBJ2-7, with a weak D call TRBD2 (6 bases). The germline V gene encodes CDR1 MNHEY and CDR2 SMNVEV (reference sequence). The CDR3 consists of 15 residues. Trimming took off 2 bases at V and 1 base at J, with 12 bases between the two ends. CDR3 nucleotide sequence: TGTGCCAGCAGTTTAGGCGGAGGGCCATCCTACGAGCAGTACTTC. Translated, it gives CASSLGGGPSYEQYF.

The V gene is TRBV27, the J gene TRBJ1-1, with 9 bases that match TRBD1. J lost 5 bases, V lost 5 bases, and 9 bases had no gene match. Germline CDR1 and CDR2: MNHEY and SMNVEV (reference sequence). This CDR3 spans 15 amino acids. CDR3 sequence: CASSPAGTGRTEAFF. The CDR3 coding sequence is TGTGCCAGCAGTCCCGCGGGGACAGGGAGGACTGAAGCTTTCTTT.

The chain recombines TRBV7-2 with TRBJ2-5, with TRBD2 matching 7 bases. V lost 4 bases, J lost 2 bases, and 4 bases stayed unmatched. The CDR3 length is 14 residues. CDR1 and CDR2 (germline): SGHTA, FQGNSA. The chain's CDR3 is CASSSLAEQETQYF. The CDR3 coding sequence is TGTGCCAGCAGCTCCCTAGCGGAGCAAGAGACCCAGTACTTC.

This chain links TRBV5-4 with TRBJ2-5, with TRBD2 matching over 9 bases. The CDR3 totals 15 residues. Germline loops: CDR1 SGHNT, CDR2 YYREEE (reference sequence). The trim removed 0 bases at V and 5 bases at J, leaving 5 bases unmatched. The CDR3 spells CASSLASGGRETQYF. The CDR3 DNA sequence: TGTGCCAGCAGCTTGGCCAGCGGGGGGCGTGAGACCCAGTACTTC.

About this clone itself: Within the sample, other DNA sequences also encode this same CDR3. The V and J genes are TRBV5-1 and TRBJ2-3, with 9 bases lining up with TRBD1. V lost 4 bases and J lost 3; bases outside the gene matches: 0. From germline, CDR1 is SGHRS and CDR2 YFSETQ. The CDR3 is 13 residues long. This chain's CDR3 is CASSGQGTDTQYF. For the CDR3, the DNA is TGCGCCAGCAGCGGACAGGGGACAGATACGCAGTATTTT.

This chain uses TRBV25-1 with TRBJ1-6, with TRBD1 identical over 8 bases. This CDR3 has 15 amino acids. CDR1 and CDR2 (germline): MGHDK, SYGVNS. V shed 8 bases, J shed 0 bases, and the junction held 3 bases outside the gene matches. As DNA, the CDR3 is TGTGCCAGCCGGACAGGGCTCTCCTATAATTCACCCCTCCACTTT. It is translated as CASRTGLSYNSPLHF. Complete variable domain (other parts from reference TRBV25-1 and TRBJ1-6): EADIYQTPRYLVIGTGKKITLECSQTMGHDKMYWYQQDPGMELHLIHYSYGVNSTEKGDLSSESTVSRIRTEHFPLTLESARPSHTSQYLCASRTGLSYNSPLHFGNGTRLTVT.

V and J are TRBV14 and TRBJ2-1; 12 bases fit TRBD2. V lost 6 bases, J lost 6 bases, and 0 bases stayed unmatched. CDR1 is SGHDN, CDR2 FVKESK, per germline. The CDR3 spans 13 residues. The CDR3 DNA follows: TGTGCCAGCAGGACTAGCGGGAGCAATGAGCAGTTCTTC. Protein product: CASRTSGSNEQFF.

This clone turned up a few times. This chain links TRBV7-2 with TRBJ2-7; TRBD2 is a possible D gene (6 bases). CDR1 and CDR2 from the germline V gene are SGHTA and FQGNSA. The CDR3 extends over 14 amino acids. V gave up 3 bases and J gave up 3 bases, with 12 bases separating them. The CDR3 DNA follows: TGTGCCAGCAGCTTGTACGGACTACGCTACGAGCAGTACTTC. This sequence encodes CASSLYGLRYEQYF.

The rearrangement uses TRBV27 and TRBJ1-6; a weak D match, TRBD1 (5 bases). Germline V gene lookup returns CDR1 MNHEY and CDR2 SMNVEV (reference sequence). The CDR3 extends over 15 amino acids. Trimming took off 2 bases at V and 5 bases at J, with 10 bases between the two ends. CDR3 bases: TGTGCCAGCAGTTTAGGGGCAGGGCATAATTCACCCCTCCACTTT. The encoded protein is CASSLGAGHNSPLHF.

The chain carries TRBV7-8 and TRBJ2-7; D might be TRBD2 (5 bases). The germline V gene has CDR1 SGHVS and CDR2 FQNEAQ. The CDR3 spans 14 residues. V was shortened by 5 bases and J by 0 bases, with 11 bases between the two germline ends. CDR3 in amino acids: CASSQRTVSYEQYF. CDR3 coding DNA: TGTGCCAGCAGCCAGCGGACCGTCTCCTACGAGCAGTACTTC.

V is TRBV2 and J is TRBJ1-1; D is ambiguous. V shed 2 bases and J shed 6 bases, with 16 bases lying between them. From germline, CDR1 is SNHLY and CDR2 FYNNEI. CDR3 size: 15 residues. The CDR3 region has the DNA TGTGCCAGCAGTGAAAATTTGAGGATCTTAGCTGAAGCTTTCTTT. Translation: CASSENLRILAEAFF.

Regarding this clone: The same CDR3 also results from other DNA sequences found in this sample. CDR3 sequence: CSVARQGSRTFF. Here the CDR3 DNA reads TGCAGCGTTGCCCGGCAGGGCTCACGAACTTTCTTT. The chain uses TRBV29-1 and TRBJ1-1; TRBD1 is a possible D gene (5 bases). V lost 4 bases, J lost 12 bases, and 18 bases lay in between. CDR3 length: 12 residues. Germline CDR1 reads SQVTM; CDR2 reads ANQGSEA.

The V gene is TRBV5-1, the J gene TRBJ2-2, with 10 bases matching TRBD2. The germline V gene has CDR1 SGHRS and CDR2 YFSETQ. This CDR3 spans 19 amino acids. Losses at the gene ends were 0 bases for V and 6 bases for J; bases not matched to a gene: 14. CDR3 sequence (DNA): TGCGCCAGCAGCTTGGCTTCTAGCGGGGGCCCCTTCCTCTCCGGGGAGCTGTTTTTT. Its translation is CASSLASSGGPFLSGELFF.

V gene TRBV27 combines with J gene TRBJ2-5; 7 bases agree with TRBD1. Germline CDR1 and CDR2: MNHEY and SMNVEV (reference sequence). With 5 bases clipped from V and 2 bases from J, the junction kept 2 bases outside the gene matches. The CDR3 length is 13 residues. The CDR3 bases are TGTGCCAGCAGTGCCAGGGGGCAAGAGACCCAGTACTTC. Translating gives CASSARGQETQYF.

This chain links TRBV6-5 with TRBJ1-2; TRBD1 matches 7 bases. V was pared by 10 bases and J by 3 bases, with 8 bases of the junction left unmatched. The CDR3 is 13 residues long. Germline loops: CDR1 MNHEY, CDR2 SVGAGI. The CDR3 DNA reads TGTGCCACCAAACCAGGGGGTGACTATGGCTACACCTTC. This translates into CATKPGGDYGYTF.

The chain joins TRBV28 to TRBJ2-7, with D unclear. The germline V gene encodes CDR1 MDHEN and CDR2 SYDVKM. Trimming removed 6 bases from V and 7 bases from J, with 19 bases in between. This CDR3 region has 14 residues. This chain's CDR3 is CASSPVGTLWEQYF. The CDR3 region has the DNA TGTGCCAGCAGCCCCGTGGGCACCCTCTGGGAGCAGTACTTC. The variable domain in full, completed from reference TRBV28 and TRBJ2-7, reads DVKVTQSSRYLVKRTGEKVFLECVQDMDHENMFWYRQDPGLGLRLIYFSYDVKMKEKGDIPEGYSVSREKKERFSLILESASTNQTSMYLCASSPVGTLWEQYFGPGTRLTVT.

V usage is TRBV10-3 and J usage is TRBJ1-4, with 9 bases identical to TRBD1. The CDR3 spans 15 residues. The ends lost 6 bases at V and 1 base at J; junction bases unmatched: 3. CDR1 is ENHRY and CDR2 is SYGVKD in the germline V gene. CDR3 loop: CAIRQGAGTNEKLFF. CDR3 bases: TGTGCCATCAGACAGGGGGCAGGAACTAATGAAAAACTGTTTTTT.

The chain combines TRBV27 with TRBJ1-3; tentatively, D is TRBD1 (6 bases). V was shortened by 5 bases and J by 2 bases, with 13 bases between the two germline ends. Germline CDR1 MNHEY, CDR2 SMNVEV (reference sequence). This CDR3 has 15 residues. The CDR3, as DNA: TGTGCCAGCAGTCACACCAGGGGCCCTGGAAACACCATATATTTT. It codes for CASSHTRGPGNTIYF.